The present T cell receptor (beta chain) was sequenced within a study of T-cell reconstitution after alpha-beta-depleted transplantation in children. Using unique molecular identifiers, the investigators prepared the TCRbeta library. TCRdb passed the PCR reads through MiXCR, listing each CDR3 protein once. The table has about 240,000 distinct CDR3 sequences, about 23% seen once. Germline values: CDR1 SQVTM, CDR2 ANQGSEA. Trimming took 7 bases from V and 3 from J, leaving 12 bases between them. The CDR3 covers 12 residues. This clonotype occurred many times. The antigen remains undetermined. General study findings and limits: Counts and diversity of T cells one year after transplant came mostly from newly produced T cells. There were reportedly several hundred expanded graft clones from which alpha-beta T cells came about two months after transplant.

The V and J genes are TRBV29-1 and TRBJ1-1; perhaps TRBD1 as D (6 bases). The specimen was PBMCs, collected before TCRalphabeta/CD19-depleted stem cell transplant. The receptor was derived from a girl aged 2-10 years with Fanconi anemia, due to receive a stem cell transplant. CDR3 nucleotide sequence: TGCAGCGGAGGGGGTACGTACACTGAAGCTTTCTTT. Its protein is CSGGGTYTEAFF.